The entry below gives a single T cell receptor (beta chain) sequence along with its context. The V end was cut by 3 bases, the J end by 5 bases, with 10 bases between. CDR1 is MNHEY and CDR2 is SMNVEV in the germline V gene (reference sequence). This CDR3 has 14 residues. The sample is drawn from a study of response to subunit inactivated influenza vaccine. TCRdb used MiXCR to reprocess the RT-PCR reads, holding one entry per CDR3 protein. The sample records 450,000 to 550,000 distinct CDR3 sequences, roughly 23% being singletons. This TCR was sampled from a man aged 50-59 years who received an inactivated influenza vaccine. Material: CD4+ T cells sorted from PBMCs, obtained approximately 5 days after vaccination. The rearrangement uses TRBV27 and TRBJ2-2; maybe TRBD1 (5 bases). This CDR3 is CASSFSGRTGELFF. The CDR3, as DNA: TGTGCCAGCAGTTTTTCAGGGCGGACCGGGGAGCTGTTTTTT.